This T cell receptor beta chain was identified in a study of control samples from healthy donors and cancer patients. This table comes from immunoSEQ multiplex PCR, and its TCRdb copy is limited to in-frame clones, with some not included. Among some 130,000 clones, roughly 90% were seen once, and the ten largest hold around 6%. V lost 10 bases and J 0 bases, leaving 15 bases between the germline ends. The CDR3 is made up of 14 amino acids. CDR1 and CDR2 from the germline V gene are ENHRY and SYGVKD. The chain is built from TRBV10-3 and TRBJ1-1; weak D call: TRBD1 (5 bases). This TCR was recovered from a man between 18 and 29 years old in good health. Sequencing was performed on blood. CDR3 protein: CARHRQGVNTEAFF. The CDR3 coding sequence is TGTGCCAGACACCGACAAGGGGTGAACACTGAAGCTTTCTTT.